Below are 29 T cell receptor beta chains sequenced from a single sample in a study of blood T cells in healthy people across ages. For the second PCR, which ran for roughly 6 to 12 cycles, a sample-barcoded 5' primer and a J-beta primer mix were used. TCRdb analysed the 5' RACE reads with MiXCR anew, one entry per CDR3 protein. The sample lists approximately 900,000 distinct CDR3 sequences, around 29% seen once, with around 9.6% in the top ten. The sample was also linked to a second study, of T cells of mothers and their children.

What was sequenced was blood. These receptors were obtained from a woman aged 40 to 49 in good health.

The CDR3 region is CASAPPGQESYEQYF. DNA of the CDR3: TGTGCCAGCGCCCCGCCGGGACAGGAATCCTACGAGCAGTACTTC. This chain connects TRBV28 to TRBJ2-7, with 8 bases identical to TRBD1. V shed 8 bases, J shed 1 base, and the junction held 10 bases outside the gene matches. CDR3 size: 15 residues. The germline V gene encodes CDR1 MDHEN and CDR2 SYDVKM.

This rearrangement joins TRBV28 to TRBJ1-4; no definite D call. The CDR3 loop spans 14 amino acids. CDR1 is MDHEN and CDR2 is SYDVKM in the germline V gene. V shed 6 bases and J shed 6 bases, with 14 bases lying between them. This CDR3 reads CASSLSRLDEKLFF. The CDR3 region has the DNA TGTGCCAGCAGCCTCAGCCGTTTGGATGAAAAACTGTTTTTT.

V usage is TRBV7-2 and J usage is TRBJ1-3, with a weak D call TRBD1 (6 bases). V gave up 0 bases and J gave up 4 bases, with 10 bases separating them. Germline V CDR1 and CDR2: SGHTA, FQGNSA. The CDR3 consists of 15 residues. The chain's CDR3 is CASSLAGTRGNTIYF. In DNA form, the CDR3 reads TGTGCCAGCAGCTTAGCCGGGACACGCGGAAACACCATATATTTT.

This clonotype was seen a few times. The chain uses TRBV28 and TRBJ1-1, with 9 bases that match TRBD1. Trimming cost V 6 bases and J 3 bases; bases outside gene matches: 8. CDR1 is MDHEN and CDR2 is SYDVKM in the germline V gene. The CDR3 runs to 15 residues. The CDR3 region has the DNA TGTGCCAGCAGCGCCGGGACAGGGATAGACACTGAAGCTTTCTTT. Residues: CASSAGTGIDTEAFF.

The chain employs TRBV5-1 and TRBJ2-3; D unclear. This CDR3 is built from 13 residues. Trimming shortened V by 5 bases and J by 12 bases, and 19 bases separated the two germline ends. Germline CDR1 and CDR2: SGHRS and YFSETQ. For the CDR3, the DNA is TGCGCCAGCAGTAACGGACCCACAGATATCCAGTATTTT. It specifies CASSNGPTDIQYF.

This clonotype has a count of ten or more. The rearrangement links TRBV29-1 to TRBJ2-7; 7 bases map to TRBD2. Germline V gene sequence: CDR1 SQVTM, CDR2 ANQGSEA. J gave up 12 bases and V 1 base, and 12 bases lay outside the gene matches. This CDR3 is 13 amino acids long. CDR3 amino acids: CSVEGEGDIRPYF. CDR3 DNA sequence: TGCAGCGTTGAAGGGGAGGGTGACATCCGGCCGTACTTC.

The chain links TRBV7-9 to TRBJ1-2; perhaps TRBD1 as D (6 bases). V shed 8 bases and J shed 7 bases, with 23 bases lying between them. The CDR3 covers 15 residues. Germline V gene data show CDR1 as SEHNR and CDR2 as FQNEAQ (reference sequence). For the CDR3, the DNA is TGTGCCAGCGACGATCCGGACAGAAGCCTCGGTGGCTACACCTTC. Protein: CASDDPDRSLGGYTF.

In this sample, this clonotype turned up a few times. The genes are TRBV5-1 and TRBJ2-6; the match to TRBD1 covers 8 bases. The CDR3 has 20 residues. V trimming: 3 bases; J trimming: 0 bases; junction bases outside the gene matches: 14. Per germline, CDR1 SGHRS and CDR2 YFSETQ. In DNA form, the CDR3 reads TGCGCCAGCAGCTCTATTCCGGTGCAGGGGGCCTTCTCTGGGGCCAACGTCCTGACTTTC. Protein product: CASSSIPVQGAFSGANVLTF.

The chain joins TRBV6-6 to TRBJ2-5, with D unclear. The V gene lost 2 bases and the J gene lost 7 bases, with 20 bases spanning the gap. Germline CDR1 MNHNY, CDR2 SVGAGI (reference sequence). This CDR3 has 16 amino acids. The CDR3 spells CASSYLVQINLGTQYF. The CDR3 nucleotides read TGTGCCAGCAGTTACCTGGTGCAGATTAATCTAGGGACCCAGTACTTC.

The chain joins TRBV7-9 to TRBJ1-1; no clear D. CDR3 length equals 14 residues. Per the germline V gene, CDR1 is SEHNR and CDR2 is FQNEAQ (reference sequence). Trimming pared 1 base from V and 6 bases from J, leaving 12 bases between. Here the CDR3 DNA reads TGTGCCAGCAGCTTAGAGGTGGGAGGCGCTGAAGCTTTCTTT. Translated, it gives CASSLEVGGAEAFF. Looking up the rest from reference TRBV7-9 and TRBJ1-1 gives the full variable domain: DTGVSQNPRHKITKRGQNVTFRCDPISEHNRLYWYRQTLGQGPEFLTYFQNEAQLEKSRLLSDRFSAERPKGSFSTLEIQRTEQGDSAMYLCASSLEVGGAEAFFGQGTRLTVV.

This clonotype was detected a few times. The chain is built from TRBV7-2 and TRBJ2-3; TRBD2 agrees at 7 bases. The V and J ends lost 5 bases and 4 bases, in that order; junction bases with no gene match: 9. The CDR3 is 15 residues long. The V gene's germline CDR1 is SGHTA and CDR2 FQGNSA. CDR3 sequence reads: CASSPLSGLADTQYF. In nucleotides, the CDR3 is TGTGCCAGCAGCCCACTCAGCGGACTAGCAGATACGCAGTATTTT.

The chain recombines TRBV12-3 or TRBV12-4 with TRBJ2-7, with D possibly being TRBD2 (7 bases). The CDR3 is made up of 15 amino acids. V was cut by 1 base and J by 7 bases, with 17 bases left in between. The chain's CDR3 is CASSLEGGGEDEQYF. The CDR3 DNA reads TGTGCCAGCAGTTTAGAGGGAGGGGGTGAGGATGAGCAGTACTTC.

On this clonotype: One junction end does not reproduce the germline sequence, and a read error may be involved. The V gene is TRBV3-1, the J gene TRBJ1-1, with 9 bases lining up with TRBD1. The length of the CDR3 is 15 residues. Germline CDR1 reads LGHDT; CDR2 reads YNNKEL (reference sequence). CDR3 bases: TGTGCCGGCAGCCAAGATAGCGGGACAGGGTCTGAAGCTTTCTTT. Protein product: CAGSQDSGTGSEAFF.

In its sample, this clonotype was seen a few times. The chain uses TRBV6-1 and TRBJ2-5, with a weak D call TRBD1 (5 bases). V dropped 1 base and J dropped 5 bases, with 14 bases sitting between them. The CDR3 length is 15 residues. The germline CDR1 and CDR2 sequences are MNHNS and SASEGT. CDR3 protein: CASSEGRLGAETQYF. As DNA, the CDR3 is TGTGCCAGCAGTGAAGGGCGCCTTGGGGCGGAGACCCAGTACTTC.

The chain combines TRBV4-1 with TRBJ2-1, with 11 bases that match TRBD2. This CDR3 spans 16 amino acids. J gave up 7 bases and V 1 base, and 6 bases lay outside the gene matches. From germline, CDR1 is MGHRA and CDR2 YSYEKL. Here the CDR3 DNA reads TGCGCCAGCAGCCAAGTCGTAGCGGGGGGGCCTAATGAGCAGTTCTTC. Protein: CASSQVVAGGPNEQFF.

This clonotype came up many times. CDR3 nucleotide sequence: TGTGCCAGCAGCCCTGAGACCGGGACAGGGAACTATGGCTACACCTTC. Protein product: CASSPETGTGNYGYTF. The chain carries TRBV11-2 and TRBJ1-2; 9 nucleotides match TRBD1. V dropped 5 bases and J dropped 2; count of bases not matched to a gene: 9. Germline V gene lookup returns CDR1 SGHAT and CDR2 FQNNGV. CDR3 size: 16 residues.

There are a few counts of this clonotype. This chain uses TRBV29-1 with TRBJ2-1, with D tentatively TRBD2 (9 bases). Germline V gene sequence: CDR1 SQVTM, CDR2 ANQGSEA. V gave up 7 bases and J gave up 9 bases, with 19 bases separating them. CDR3 length: 13 residues. This CDR3 is CSARGRGGSEQFF. In DNA form, the CDR3 reads TGCAGCGCCAGGGGGCGGGGGGGCTCTGAGCAGTTCTTC.

This clonotype was detected ten times or more. The V gene is TRBV12-3 or TRBV12-4, the J gene TRBJ2-3; no clear D. Trimming took off 2 bases at V and 2 bases at J, with 8 bases between the two ends. The CDR3 runs to 14 residues. DNA of the CDR3: TGTGCCAGCAGTTTACCCGACAACACAGATACGCAGTATTTT. Amino acids: CASSLPDNTDTQYF.

The chain employs TRBV20-1 and TRBJ2-7; 10 nucleotides agree with TRBD1. CDR1 and CDR2 from the germline V gene are DFQATT and SNEGSKA (reference sequence). V gave up 0 bases and J gave up 1 base; unmatched junction bases: 6. The CDR3 length is 16 residues. The CDR3 DNA sequence: TGCAGTGCTAGAGATCTGAGGACAGGGGGGTCCTACGAGCAGTACTTC. As protein: CSARDLRTGGSYEQYF.

This clonotype has only a few counts. The CDR3, as DNA: TGTGCCAGCACCGAGAACCGGGACAGGTATTATCAGCCCCAGCATTTT. It is translated as CASTENRDRYYQPQHF. This chain links TRBV6-1 with TRBJ1-5; 8 nucleotides match TRBD1. CDR3 length: 16 residues. Trimming at V came to 7 bases and at J to 5 bases, leaving 13 bases not matched to a gene. Germline lookup yields CDR1 MNHNS and CDR2 SASEGT.

In its sample, this clonotype was seen many times. V is TRBV7-2 and J is TRBJ2-5, with D uncertain. CDR1 is SGHTA, CDR2 FQGNSA, per germline. The length of the CDR3 is 14 residues. V was cut by 3 bases and J by 1 base, with 9 bases left in between. The CDR3 DNA reads TGTGCCAGCAGCTTCCCAGCGATCCAAGAGACCCAGTACTTC. As protein: CASSFPAIQETQYF. Drawing the rest from reference TRBV7-2 and TRBJ2-5, the complete variable domain is GAGVSQSPSNKVTEKGKDVELRCDPISGHTALYWYRQSLGQGLEFLIYFQGNSAPDKSGLPSDRFSAERTGGSVSTLTIQRTQQEDSAVYLCASSFPAIQETQYFGPGTRLLVL.

This clonotype turned up a few times. This chain joins TRBV2 and TRBJ2-7; 9 positions match TRBD1. CDR3 length equals 14 residues. V gave up 8 bases and J gave up 2 bases; unmatched junction bases: 7. The germline gives CDR1 SNHLY, CDR2 FYNNEI. CDR3 in amino acids: CASGRQGGTYEQYF. The CDR3 nucleotides are TGTGCCAGCGGGCGACAGGGGGGAACCTACGAGCAGTACTTC. Supplemented by reference TRBV2 and TRBJ2-7, the full variable domain reads EPEVTQTPSHQVTQMGQEVILRCVPISNHLYFYWYRQILGQKVEFLVSFYNNEISEKSEIFDDQFSVERPDGSNFTLKIRSTKLEDSAMYFCASGRQGGTYEQYFGPGTRLTVT.

This clonotype was found a few times. The V gene is TRBV7-2, the J gene TRBJ2-5; TRBD1 matches 9 bases. This CDR3 is built from 15 residues. The V segment lost 6 bases and the J segment 5 bases; nucleotides outside the gene matches: 10. The V gene's germline CDR1 is SGHTA and CDR2 FQGNSA. CDR3 residues: CASRGAGQGRETQYF. CDR3 DNA: TGTGCCAGCAGGGGAGCGGGACAGGGACGGGAGACCCAGTACTTC.

This clonotype appeared a few times. This sequence joins TRBV7-3 and TRBJ2-2, with a tentative D call TRBD1 (5 bases). CDR1 and CDR2 from the germline V gene are SGHTA and FQGTGA. V was trimmed by 4 bases and J by 4 bases, leaving 7 bases between them. The CDR3 is made up of 13 amino acids. In nucleotides, the CDR3 is TGTGCCAGCAGCTCAGACAGCACCGGGGAGCTGTTTTTT. The encoded protein is CASSSDSTGELFF.

The chain recombines TRBV20-1 with TRBJ1-2; 8 positions match TRBD1. The V and J ends lost 0 bases and 7 bases, in that order; junction bases with no gene match: 7. CDR1 and CDR2 from the germline V gene are DFQATT and SNEGSKA (reference sequence). This CDR3 region has 14 residues. CDR3 sequence: CSARDDQGALGYTF. CDR3 nucleotides: TGCAGTGCTAGAGACGATCAGGGGGCGCTTGGCTACACCTTC.

Details on this clonotype: This may come from a read error, since a much larger clone is one base off. This chain connects TRBV6-1 to TRBJ1-2; perhaps TRBD1 as D (6 bases). Per the germline V gene, CDR1 is MNHNS and CDR2 is SASEGT. CDR3 length: 15 amino acids. The CDR3 sequence: CVSRPLTGDVYGYTF. CDR3 bases: TGTGTCAGTCGACCTTTGACAGGCGACGTCTATGGCTACACCTTC.

Worth noting for this clonotype: A much bigger clone sits one base away, suggesting this may be a read error. This chain links TRBV4-1 with TRBJ2-1, with 7 nucleotides matching TRBD1. Per the germline V gene, CDR1 is MGHRA and CDR2 is YSYEKL. This CDR3 has 16 amino acids. With V trimmed by 4 bases and J by 1 base, 7 bases remained unmatched. The CDR3 sequence: CASSPGMDRSYNEQFF. In DNA form, the CDR3 reads TGCGCCAGCAGCCCCGGAATGGACAGGTCCTACAATGAGCAGTTCTTC.

This clonotype was detected only a few times. The chain has TRBV4-3 and TRBJ2-2; TRBD1 aligns across 9 bases. The CDR3 is 18 residues long. The V and J ends lost 2 bases and 4 bases, in that order; junction bases with no gene match: 11. The germline CDR1 and CDR2 sequences are LGHNA and YSLEER. The CDR3 DNA follows: TGCGCCAGCAGCCAATCACCACAGGGGGCGCTTGTCACCGGGGAGCTGTTTTTT. Translated: CASSQSPQGALVTGELFF.

This clonotype occurred a few times. The V call is TRBV7-2, the J call TRBJ1-2; D remains unclear. V lost 4 bases to trimming and J lost 5 bases, with 11 bases between them. Germline assignment: CDR1 SGHTA and CDR2 FQGNSA. The CDR3 has 13 amino acids. The CDR3 DNA reads as TGTGCCAGCAGCTCCCGGACTGATTATGGCTACACCTTC. Residues: CASSSRTDYGYTF.